This is a list of T cell receptor beta chains from one sample in a study of cytomegalovirus exposure and HLA in healthy donors. The data were produced by immunoSEQ multiplex PCR, yet TCRdb's version contains in-frame clones alone and is incomplete. In the table there are about 130,000 clones, 80% of which are singletons. Sequencing was carried out using PBMCs. The receptor set was obtained from a young man in good health and CMV-seropositive. Each CDR3 is given with its conserved first and last residue. The D gene is left open where the match is weak. Some rows have no size entry. The others give once, few or many, or a class for an expanded clone.

J | size | D | V | DNA | CDR3
TRBJ1-6 | - | - | TRBV5-1 | TGCGCCAGCAGCTTGGCCTTCGGGATGAGAAATTCACCCCTCCACTTT | CASSLAFGMRNSPLHF
TRBJ2-1 | once | TRBD2 | TRBV5-1 | TGCGCCAGCAGCTTTAGGGGACTAGCGGGGGGGCGGGTAAATGAGCAGTTCTTC | CASSFRGLAGGRVNEQFF
TRBJ1-2 | - | - | TRBV28 | TGTGCCAGCAACTCAGGGAGGATCTATGGCTACACCTTC | CASNSGRIYGYTF
TRBJ1-2 | - | - | TRBV14 | TGTGCCAGCAGCCAAGAGTCACGGGTATCACAATATGGCTACACCTTC | CASSQESRVSQYGYTF
TRBJ2-7 | - | - | TRBV29-1 | TGCAGCGTTGAAGGCGTCCAGGCCCCCTACGAGCAGTACTTC | CSVEGVQAPYEQYF
TRBJ2-7 | - | - | TRBV5-5 | TGTGCCAGCAGCTGGGGGGATTACTCCTACGAGCAGTACTTC | CASSWGDYSYEQYF
TRBJ2-4 | - | - | TRBV7-6 | TGTGCCAGCAGTTTAAACCGAGGGGGTTTAGCCAAAAACATTCAGTACTTC | CASSLNRGGLAKNIQYF
TRBJ1-2 | few | - | TRBV4-1 | TGCGCCAGCAGCCAAGTTGGGGGGTCCAACTATGGCTACACCTTC | CASSQVGGSNYGYTF
TRBJ1-2 | - | TRBD1 | TRBV6-6 | TGTGCCAGCAGTCCCCAGACAGGGGGCTATGGCTACACCTTC | CASSPQTGGYGYTF
TRBJ1-1 | few | TRBD1 | TRBV19 | TGTGCCAGCACCTTTGGGACAGACACTGAAGCTTTCTTT | CASTFGTDTEAFF
TRBJ2-6 | - | TRBD1 | TRBV28 | TGTGCCAGCAGCCGACCGGGACAGGTCTCAGCGGGGGCCAACGTCCTGACTTTC | CASSRPGQVSAGANVLTF
TRBJ2-7 | - | - | TRBV18 | TGTGCCAGCTCGCTTCGACAGGAAGGCGAGCAGTACTTC | CASSLRQEGEQYF
TRBJ1-3 | - | TRBD1 | TRBV13 | TGTGCCAGCAACGCGACAGGGACGGCTGGAAACACCATCTATTTT | CASNATGTAGNTIYF
TRBJ2-2 | - | - | TRBV10-3 | TGTGCCATCAGTAGTGGCGTCTACAGGGCCCAAAACACCGGGGAGCTGTTTTTT | CAISSGVYRAQNTGELFF
TRBJ2-7 | once | TRBD1 | TRBV2 | TGTGCCAGCAGTTATGGACAGGCTACCTACGAGCAGTACTTC | CASSYGQATYEQYF
TRBJ1-1 | - | - | TRBV4-1 | TGCGCCAGCAGCCGAGAACTCGCAGGGAACACTGAAGCTTTCTTT | CASSRELAGNTEAFF
TRBJ2-2 | - | - | TRBV7-9 | TGTGCCAGCAGCATACTACAGGCGAACACCGGGGAGCTGTTTTTT | CASSILQANTGELFF
TRBJ2-3 | - | - | TRBV7-9 | TGTGCCAGCAGCTTAGGCAGGGATACGCAGTATTTT | CASSLGRDTQYF
TRBJ2-5 | - | TRBD1 | TRBV19 | TGTGCCAGTAGGGACAGGGGAGAGACCCAGTACTTC | CASRDRGETQYF
TRBJ1-1 | - | - | TRBV2 | TGTGCCAGCAGTCAGACAGCCTACACTGAAGCTTTCTTT | CASSQTAYTEAFF
TRBJ2-7 | once | TRBD1 | TRBV6-5 | TGTGCCAGCAGTTTACGGGGACAGGGTGGCGACGAGCAGTACTTC | CASSLRGQGGDEQYF
TRBJ2-3 | - | - | TRBV5-1 | TGCGCCAGCAGCCCCCGGATGGACAGAATCACAGATACGCAGTATTTT | CASSPRMDRITDTQYF
TRBJ2-7 | - | - | TRBV6-6 | TGTGCCAGCAGCCCTCAGTGGGAGCAGTACTTC | CASSPQWEQYF
TRBJ2-2 | few | - | TRBV4-1 | TGCGCCAGCAGCCCTGCCCGAACAGGCGAGAACACCGGGGAGCTGTTTTTT | CASSPARTGENTGELFF
TRBJ2-5 | - | - | TRBV5-6 | TGTGCCAGCAGCGAGAGGGACATCCGCGGGCGGGAGACCCAGTACTTC | CASSERDIRGRETQYF